This is a list of T cell receptor beta chains from one sample in a study of OX40 agonist ivuxolimab in advanced cancers. Clones were read by immunoSEQ multiplex PCR, and TCRdb kept only the in-frame ones, dropping some. The table includes tens of thousands of clones, approximately 90% detected once. This specimen consisted of CD4+ or CD8+ T cells sorted from blood, obtained in a trial of the OX40 agonist ivuxolimab. These receptors all come from an adult with an advanced solid tumor such as melanoma, head and neck, liver or kidney cancer. CDR3s leave out the opening cysteine and the closing phenylalanine or tryptophan. Each record gives: V gene, J gene, CDR3 protein.

V: TRBV30; J: TRBJ1-5; CDR3: AWGSDRWNQPQH
V: TRBV4-1; J: TRBJ1-1; CDR3: ASSNSGNTEAF
V: TRBV28; J: TRBJ2-4; CDR3: ATNNRENLAKNIQY
V: TRBV29-1; J: TRBJ2-1; CDR3: SVEESTRGTYNEQF
V: TRBV7-6; J: TRBJ2-2; CDR3: AAGAGTGELF
V: TRBV27; J: TRBJ1-5; CDR3: ASSPGTGNQPQH
V: TRBV5-4; J: TRBJ2-7; CDR3: ASSSPPNYEQY
V: TRBV29-1; J: TRBJ1-1; CDR3: SVEDPRGRGDTEAF
V: TRBV7-9; J: TRBJ2-7; CDR3: ASSLAFGRESSYEQY
V: TRBV10-1; J: TRBJ1-1; CDR3: ASSGTGLITEAF
V: TRBV11-3; J: TRBJ2-7; CDR3: ASSLIPLGEQY
V: TRBV27; J: TRBJ2-7; CDR3: ASSLHYEQY
V: TRBV5-1; J: TRBJ2-1; CDR3: ASSLRQGVYNEQF
V: TRBV7-8; J: TRBJ1-1; CDR3: ASSRHPGQGPEAF
V: TRBV6-1; J: TRBJ2-7; CDR3: ASSGGDEQY
V: TRBV11-1; J: TRBJ2-5; CDR3: ASSLTDRVQETQY
V: TRBV6-5; J: TRBJ2-3; CDR3: ASRDPRSDTQY
V: TRBV7-9; J: TRBJ1-2; CDR3: ASSFSLGQGRSYGYT
V: TRBV5-5; J: TRBJ1-5; CDR3: ASSLDDRAGNQPQH
V: TRBV7-9; J: TRBJ1-1; CDR3: ASSLVGGLQTEAF
V: TRBV7-9; J: TRBJ2-7; CDR3: ASSSVYEQY
V: TRBV2; J: TRBJ1-4; CDR3: ASHDGTNEKLF
V: TRBV10-2; J: TRBJ1-1; CDR3: ASSAPGGLNTEAF
V: TRBV9; J: TRBJ2-5; CDR3: ASSPHGETQY
V: TRBV6-5; J: TRBJ1-1; CDR3: AAGPSPNTEAF
V: TRBV11-2; J: TRBJ1-6; CDR3: ASTKELINSPLH
V: TRBV4-2; J: TRBJ2-7; CDR3: ASSQVRGAGYEQY
V: TRBV19; J: TRBJ1-5; CDR3: ASTSVASGQPQH
V: TRBV30; J: TRBJ1-1; CDR3: ACSGGTEAF
V: TRBV7-2; J: TRBJ2-1; CDR3: ASSLVTPYNEQF
V: TRBV7-9; J: TRBJ1-2; CDR3: ASSLDGDYGYT
V: TRBV6-5; J: TRBJ2-5; CDR3: ASSYSTGGLETQY
V: TRBV7-3; J: TRBJ2-1; CDR3: ASSFVISSYNEQF
V: TRBV14; J: TRBJ2-1; CDR3: ASSLRGEIRYNEQF
V: TRBV7-9; J: TRBJ1-2; CDR3: ASSLEGPRNGYT
V: TRBV6-1; J: TRBJ1-4; CDR3: ASSAGWELF
V: TRBV13; J: TRBJ2-5; CDR3: ASSFSGLPLQETQY
V: TRBV11-2; J: TRBJ2-7; CDR3: ASSLAQGGSVYEQY
V: TRBV5-8; J: TRBJ1-1; CDR3: ASSLSDRGTLNTEAF
V: TRBV5-1; J: TRBJ1-5; CDR3: AKIDRASNQPQH
V: TRBV7-3; J: TRBJ2-1; CDR3: ASSLLHPGTSGGPYNEQF
V: TRBV28; J: TRBJ2-7; CDR3: ASSSRTGWDEQY
V: TRBV6-1; J: TRBJ2-7; CDR3: ASSQGVPGSYEQY
V: TRBV10-1; J: TRBJ2-7; CDR3: ASSAQQEGSEQY
V: TRBV20-1; J: TRBJ2-7; CDR3: SAREFYEQY
V: TRBV28; J: TRBJ1-1; CDR3: GAFTNTEAF
V: TRBV7-6; J: TRBJ1-1; CDR3: ASSWGQEGLSTEAF
V: TRBV7-6; J: TRBJ1-4; CDR3: ASSLEQGDEKLF
V: TRBV10-2; J: TRBJ2-7; CDR3: ASSEGTQQY
V: TRBV15; J: TRBJ2-3; CDR3: ATKDTSTDTQY
V: TRBV5-1; J: TRBJ1-2; CDR3: ASSPGLNPNYGYT
V: TRBV4-1; J: TRBJ2-5; CDR3: ASRQGTSGGQETQY
V: TRBV9; J: TRBJ1-4; CDR3: ASSAQGLDEKLF
V: TRBV2; J: TRBJ2-7; CDR3: ASRWGVLSYEQY
V: TRBV28; J: TRBJ2-3; CDR3: ASSLGVGTDTQY